Listed here are 28 T cell receptor beta chains from one sample, sequenced in a study of cytomegalovirus exposure and HLA in healthy donors. The protocol was immunoSEQ multiplex PCR, while the TCRdb copy is restricted to in-frame clones and leaves out a portion. This table has about 170,000 clones, 86% appearing once. Sequencing used PBMCs. The receptors were gathered from a woman under 30 in good health and CMV-seronegative.

This clone has only one observation. This sequence joins TRBV23-1 and TRBJ1-6; D may be TRBD1 (6 bases). TRBV23-1 is classed as an ORF, of uncertain function. The ends were cut back, 4 bases at V and 5 bases at J, with 36 bases in the middle. CDR3 length: 23 residues. The CDR3 DNA follows: TGCGCCAGCAGTCTCGTGGTCTTTTCCTGGACAGTTCGTCTGGTCAGGAATAATTCACCCCTCCACTTT. This gives the protein CASSLVVFSWTVRLVRNNSPLHF.

J is TRBJ1-1 and V is TRBV5-1; 9 bases are shared with TRBD1. Germline CDR1 and CDR2: SGHRS and YFSETQ. Unmatched junction bases numbered 8, after V lost 4 bases and J lost 4 bases. The CDR3 spans 15 residues. For the CDR3, the DNA is TGCGCCAGCAGCGGATACAGGGGGCAAGGCACTGAAGCTTTCTTT. Protein sequence: CASSGYRGQGTEAFF.

The chain couples TRBV29-1 to TRBJ1-4; D is unresolved. V was cut by 2 bases and J by 5 bases, with 12 bases left in between. The CDR3 is 14 amino acids. The germline CDR1 and CDR2 sequences are SQVTM and ANQGSEA. This CDR3 is CSVEPVSENEKLFF. Written as DNA, the CDR3 is TGCAGCGTTGAACCTGTCAGCGAGAATGAAAAACTGTTTTTT.

This chain connects TRBV7-2 to TRBJ2-7, with D maybe TRBD2 (5 bases). V was cut by 1 base and J by 6 bases, with 10 bases left in between. Germline V gene data show CDR1 as SGHTA and CDR2 as FQGNSA. This CDR3 is built from 13 residues. The CDR3 DNA is TGTGCCAGCAGCTTAGTTGGCGAGGGCGAGCAGTACTTC. Its protein product is CASSLVGEGEQYF.

The V and J genes are TRBV6-4 and TRBJ1-4; D unclear. This CDR3 comprises 10 residues. The germline V and J ends were trimmed by 6 bases and 10 bases, with 6 bases remaining between them. Germline CDR1 and CDR2: MRHNA and SNTAGT. The CDR3 sequence: CASSSGKLFF. CDR3 in DNA: TGTGCCAGCAGCTCAGGAAAACTGTTTTTT.

This clone was observed once. V is TRBV9 and J is TRBJ2-7; no firm D call. This CDR3 spans 14 amino acids. Germline V gene lookup returns CDR1 SGDLS and CDR2 YYNGEE. Trimming took off 0 bases at V and 2 bases at J, with 9 bases between the two ends. The CDR3 is CASSVGGRAYEQYF. The CDR3 bases are TGTGCCAGCAGCGTAGGAGGAAGAGCCTACGAGCAGTACTTC. Variable domain in full (rest from reference TRBV9 and TRBJ2-7): DSGVTQTPKHLITATGQRVTLRCSPRSGDLSVYWYQQSLDQGLQFLIQYYNGEERAKGNILERFSAQQFPDLHSELNLSSLELGDSALYFCASSVGGRAYEQYFGPGTRLTVT.

The chain is built from TRBV6-6 and TRBJ1-1, with D unresolved. The CDR3 length is 14 residues. The germline V gene has CDR1 MNHNY and CDR2 SVGAGI (reference sequence). Trimming removed 2 bases from V and 1 base from J, with 8 bases in between. The CDR3 loop reads CASSYEAPNTEAFF. CDR3 nucleotides: TGTGCCAGCAGTTACGAGGCTCCGAACACTGAAGCTTTCTTT.

The chain uses TRBV19 and TRBJ1-1; weak D call: TRBD1 (5 bases). V was trimmed by 3 bases and J by 6 bases, leaving 11 bases between them. Germline lookup yields CDR1 LNHDA and CDR2 SQIVND (reference sequence). The CDR3 loop spans 13 amino acids. The CDR3 loop reads CASSIRGGAEAFF. CDR3 DNA sequence: TGTGCCAGTAGTATTAGAGGAGGGGCTGAAGCTTTCTTT. Full variable domain (missing parts from reference TRBV19 and TRBJ1-1): DGGITQSPKYLFRKEGQNVTLSCEQNLNHDAMYWYRQDPGQGLRLIYYSQIVNDFQKGDIAEGYSVSREKKESFPLTVTSAQKNPTAFYLCASSIRGGAEAFFGQGTRLTVV.

The V gene is TRBV5-1, the J gene TRBJ1-2, with D possibly matching TRBD1 (5 bases). Germline V CDR1 and CDR2: SGHRS, YFSETQ. The ends were cut back, 4 bases at V and 8 bases at J, with 12 bases in the middle. The CDR3 runs to 12 residues. The DNA of the CDR3 is TGCGCCAGCAGCGCGGACACCAGGGGCTACACCTTC. Amino acids: CASSADTRGYTF.

This clone was detected once. The genes are TRBV5-1 and TRBJ2-6; 8 bases align to TRBD1. This CDR3 is 17 amino acids long. V shed 4 bases and J 1 base; nucleotides not matched to a gene: 7. The germline V gene encodes CDR1 SGHRS and CDR2 YFSETQ. CDR3 protein: CASSGGQEVSGANVLTF. CDR3 bases: TGCGCCAGCAGCGGGGGACAGGAGGTATCTGGGGCCAACGTCCTGACTTTC.

The J gene is TRBJ2-7, the V gene TRBV19; a possible D gene is TRBD2 (5 bases). In germline, CDR1 is LNHDA, CDR2 SQIVND (reference sequence). This CDR3 spans 15 amino acids. Trimming stripped 4 bases from V and 0 bases from J, with 13 bases between. CDR3 residues: CASSTGRDSSYEQYF. CDR3 bases: TGTGCCAGTAGTACAGGACGGGATAGCTCCTACGAGCAGTACTTC.

The chain uses TRBV19 and TRBJ1-1; D is uncertain. The CDR3 runs to 13 residues. Germline values: CDR1 LNHDA, CDR2 SQIVND (reference sequence). Trimming stripped 7 bases from V and 4 bases from J, with 13 bases between. The DNA for the CDR3 is TGTGCCAGTACCCTTTCCAGACTCACTGAAGCTTTCTTT. This codes for CASTLSRLTEAFF.

The V and J genes are TRBV14 and TRBJ2-2, with TRBD1 matching over 10 bases. Germline trimming cut 1 base from V and 7 bases from J; bases unmatched to any gene: 6. Germline V lookup: CDR1 SGHDN, CDR2 FVKESK. The CDR3 consists of 16 residues. The CDR3 bases are TGTGCCAGCAGCCAAGGGCCGGGACAGGGGCACGGGGAGCTGTTTTTT. This encodes CASSQGPGQGHGELFF.

The chain is built from TRBV4-3 and TRBJ2-7, with a possible D match to TRBD2 (5 bases). The CDR3 contains 15 residues. Trimming removed 0 bases at V and 3 bases at J, with 12 bases between. The germline V gene encodes CDR1 LGHNA and CDR2 YSLEER. CDR3 loop: CASSQDRSAGYEQYF. The CDR3 coding sequence is TGCGCCAGCAGCCAAGATAGGAGCGCGGGCTACGAGCAGTACTTC.

The chain combines TRBV7-2 with TRBJ1-5; 9 nucleotides line up with TRBD1. V trimming: 5 bases; J trimming: 6 bases; junction bases outside the gene matches: 5. CDR3 length: 14 residues. CDR1 is SGHTA and CDR2 is FQGNSA in the germline V gene. The CDR3 protein is CASSPGTGIQPQHF. The CDR3 DNA reads TGTGCCAGCAGCCCAGGGACAGGGATTCAGCCCCAGCATTTT.

This chain links TRBV6-5 with TRBJ1-2; 7 nucleotides agree with TRBD1. CDR3 size: 14 residues. The V and J ends lost 4 bases and 4 bases, in that order; junction bases with no gene match: 6. Germline lookup yields CDR1 MNHEY and CDR2 SVGAGI. The CDR3 nucleotides read TGTGCCAGCAGTTCTGGACAGGTCGCCTATGGCTACACCTTC. Residues: CASSSGQVAYGYTF.

The chain is built from TRBV29-1 and TRBJ1-2; D is possibly TRBD1 (5 bases). The germline V gene has CDR1 SQVTM and CDR2 ANQGSEA. Trimming took 4 bases from V and 6 from J, leaving 12 bases between them. There are 12 residues in the CDR3. This CDR3 reads CSVAAQENGYTF. The CDR3 nucleotides read TGCAGCGTTGCAGCACAGGAAAATGGCTACACCTTC.

CDR3 loop: CASRVSPSGYTGELFF. The CDR3 nucleotides are TGCGCCAGCAGGGTTTCCCCTAGCGGGTACACCGGGGAGCTGTTTTTT. This chain connects TRBV5-1 to TRBJ2-2; 8 positions match TRBD2. V shed 5 bases, J shed 3 bases, and the junction held 9 bases outside the gene matches. The germline V gene has CDR1 SGHRS and CDR2 YFSETQ. This CDR3 has 16 residues.

This rearrangement joins TRBV6-1 to TRBJ1-2, with a weak D call TRBD1 (5 bases). V was cut by 1 base and J by 4 bases, with 10 bases left in between. CDR1 MNHNS and CDR2 SASEGT come from the germline V gene. The CDR3 is made up of 14 amino acids. The CDR3 protein is CASSEGQSLYGYTF. The CDR3 nucleotides are TGTGCCAGCAGTGAAGGACAGAGCCTCTATGGCTACACCTTC.

J is TRBJ2-5 and V is TRBV11-2, with TRBD2 as a possible D gene (6 bases). Trimming removed 3 bases at V and 4 bases at J, with 12 bases between. The CDR3 has 14 amino acids. Germline CDR1 reads SGHAT; CDR2 reads FQNNGV. CDR3 in amino acids: CASSFSGLGETQYF. DNA of the CDR3: TGTGCCAGCAGCTTCTCGGGACTTGGAGAGACCCAGTACTTC.

The chain uses TRBV7-8 and TRBJ2-1, with 11 bases lining up with TRBD1. The V and J ends lost 5 bases and 7 bases, in that order; junction bases with no gene match: 10. The CDR3 has 16 amino acids. The V gene's germline CDR1 is SGHVS and CDR2 FQNEAQ. CDR3: CASSAPGTGGINEQFF. The CDR3 DNA reads TGTGCCAGCAGCGCCCCCGGGACAGGGGGTATAAATGAGCAGTTCTTC. The full variable domain, completed using reference TRBV7-8 and TRBJ2-1, is GAGVSQSPRYKVAKRGQDVALRCDPISGHVSLFWYQQALGQGPEFLTYFQNEAQLDKSGLPSDRFFAERPEGSVSTLKIQRTQQEDSAVYLCASSAPGTGGINEQFFGPGTRLTVL.

This clone occurred many times. The rearrangement uses TRBV5-1 and TRBJ2-2, with D possibly TRBD1 on 5 matching bases. Germline CDR1 reads SGHRS; CDR2 reads YFSETQ. V lost 4 bases, J lost 2 bases, and 9 bases lay in between. The CDR3 is 14 residues long. The CDR3 here is CASSLGQNTGELFF. The CDR3 DNA reads TGCGCCAGCAGCCTCGGACAAAACACCGGGGAGCTGTTTTTT.

The chain combines TRBV30 with TRBJ1-6, with D hard to call. Trimming took off 1 base at V and 10 bases at J, with 20 bases between the two ends. The CDR3 extends over 16 amino acids. Germline loops: CDR1 GTSNPN, CDR2 SVGIG (reference sequence). CDR3: CAWSAGPAGGGSPLHF. CDR3 bases: TGTGCCTGGAGTGCGGGCCCGGCAGGAGGCGGGTCACCCCTCCACTTT.

This clone was detected only a few times. The chain joins TRBV21-1 to TRBJ1-1. TRBV21-1 is a documented pseudogene. The CDR3 is 13 amino acids. The CDR3 DNA follows: TGTGCCAGCGATAATCAGCGGAACACTGAAGCTTTCTTT. Residues: CASDNQRNTEAFF.

The chain carries TRBV27 and TRBJ2-1, with TRBD2 identical over 7 bases. The length of the CDR3 is 17 residues. Germline V gene sequence: CDR1 MNHEY, CDR2 SMNVEV (reference sequence). J was trimmed by 4 bases and V by 2 bases; bases with no gene match: 11. DNA for the CDR3: TGTGCCAGCAGTTTAAGGGACTACATCGATGGGTACAATGAGCAGTTCTTC. This gives the protein CASSLRDYIDGYNEQFF.

This clone showed up just a few times. The V and J genes are TRBV19 and TRBJ1-2; 11 bases line up with TRBD1. Germline V CDR1 and CDR2: LNHDA, SQIVND (reference sequence). V lost 5 bases, J lost 6 bases, and 2 bases stayed unmatched. The CDR3 loop spans 13 amino acids. The CDR3 is CASSGQGANGYTF. CDR3 DNA: TGTGCCAGTAGTGGACAGGGGGCAAATGGCTACACCTTC.

A few counts support this clone. The genes are TRBV18 and TRBJ1-2, with no clear D. The CDR3 has 11 residues. The V and J ends lost 4 bases and 8 bases respectively, with 8 bases between them. The germline CDR1 and CDR2 sequences are KGHSH and LQKENI. CDR3 protein: CASSLDGGYTF. The CDR3 nucleotides read TGTGCCAGCTCACTAGACGGGGGCTACACCTTC.

The chain recombines TRBV6-5 with TRBJ1-1; TRBD1 agrees at 8 bases. The CDR3 runs to 16 residues. Germline V gene sequence: CDR1 MNHEY, CDR2 SVGAGI. Trimming took 0 bases from V and 7 from J; bases not matched to a gene: 10. CDR3 protein: CASSYSPTGGRSEAFF. CDR3 nucleotide sequence: TGTGCCAGCAGTTACTCTCCCACAGGGGGAAGGAGTGAAGCTTTCTTT.